Sequencing of this T cell receptor (beta chain) was carried out in a study of blood T cell repertoires in COVID-19. The germline CDR1 and CDR2 sequences are MNHEY and SMNVEV (reference sequence). Trimming shortened V by 6 bases and J by 8 bases, and 7 bases separated the two germline ends. The CDR3 has 11 amino acids. Individuals aged about 18 to 90 years were recruited from approximately 22 US areas. Participant-reported clinical history was the basis for cohort assignment. Cohort 3 recovered donors had two negative PCRs, clearance, or symptom resolution. This table comes from immunoSEQ multiplex PCR, and its TCRdb copy is limited to in-frame clones, with some not included. Of a few hundred thousand clones listed, 84% are singletons.

The chain joins TRBV27 to TRBJ2-2; D gene uncertain. This TCR was sampled from a woman aged 40 to 55 who had recovered from COVID-19. Sequencing was performed on PBMCs or T cells enriched from blood (not recorded which). CDR3 protein: CASRKIGELFF. The CDR3 DNA is TGTGCCAGCAGAAAAATAGGGGAGCTGTTTTTT.